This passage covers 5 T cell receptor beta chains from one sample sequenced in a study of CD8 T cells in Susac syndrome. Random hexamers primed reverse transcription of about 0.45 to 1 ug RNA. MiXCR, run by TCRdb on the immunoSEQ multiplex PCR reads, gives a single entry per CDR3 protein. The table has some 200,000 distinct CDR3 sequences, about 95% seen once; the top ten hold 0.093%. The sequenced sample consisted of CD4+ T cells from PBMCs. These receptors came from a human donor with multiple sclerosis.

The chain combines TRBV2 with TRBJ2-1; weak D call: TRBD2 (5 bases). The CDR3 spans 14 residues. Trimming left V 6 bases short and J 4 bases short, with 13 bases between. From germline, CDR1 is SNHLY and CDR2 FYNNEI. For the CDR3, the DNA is TGTGCCAGCAGCCAGATGACTAATTACAATGAGCAGTTCTTC. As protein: CASSQMTNYNEQFF.

For the CDR3, the DNA is TGTGCCAGCAGCTTCCCGGAGGGTCCTGAAGCTTTCTTT. It codes for CASSFPEGPEAFF. This chain links TRBV5-4 with TRBJ1-1; no clear D gene. The CDR3 runs 13 residues. Germline V gene sequence: CDR1 SGHNT, CDR2 YYREEE (reference sequence). V lost 2 bases to trimming and J lost 6 bases, with 11 bases between them.

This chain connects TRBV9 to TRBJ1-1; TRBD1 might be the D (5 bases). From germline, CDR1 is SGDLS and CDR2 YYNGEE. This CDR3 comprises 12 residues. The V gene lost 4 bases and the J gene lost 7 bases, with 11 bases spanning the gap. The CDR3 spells CASSPLGGEAFF. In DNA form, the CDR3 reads TGTGCCAGCAGCCCCCTCGGGGGTGAAGCTTTCTTT.

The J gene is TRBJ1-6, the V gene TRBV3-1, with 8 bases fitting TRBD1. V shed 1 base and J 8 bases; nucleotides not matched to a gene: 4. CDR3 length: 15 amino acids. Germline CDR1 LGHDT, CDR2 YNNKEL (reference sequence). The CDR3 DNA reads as TGTGCCAGCAGCCAAGGTTCAGGGGGCGATTCACCCCTCCACTTT. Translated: CASSQGSGGDSPLHF. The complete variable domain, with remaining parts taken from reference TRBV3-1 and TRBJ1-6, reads DTAVSQTPKYLVTQMGNDKSIKCEQNLGHDTMYWYKQDSKKFLKIMFSYNNKELIINETVPNRFSPKSPDKAHLNLHINSLELGDSAVYFCASSQGSGGDSPLHFGNGTRLTVT.

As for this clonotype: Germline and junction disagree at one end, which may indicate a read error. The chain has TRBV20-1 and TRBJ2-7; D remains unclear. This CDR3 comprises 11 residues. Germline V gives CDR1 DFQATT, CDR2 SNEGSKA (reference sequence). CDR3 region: CSAQSSEPPLF. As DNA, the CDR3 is TGCAGTGCTCAATCTTCGGAGCCGCCCCTGTTC.